These T cell receptor beta chains were read from a single sample in a study of early T cells in non-severe SARS-CoV-2 infection. TCRdb re-called the 5' RACE reads with MiXCR, one entry per CDR3 protein. The table shows about 79,000 distinct CDR3 sequences, with approximately 13% occurring only once. The specimen was whole blood. The source is an adult who was a healthcare worker with PCR-confirmed SARS-CoV-2 infection or an uninfected control (not recorded which). Each CDR3 is given with its conserved first and last residue. D genes are given only for firm matches. Clone size appears in some rows only: once, few, many, or a class for an expanded clone.

j_call clone_size d_call v_call cdr3_nt cdr3_aa
TRBJ2-2 many - TRBV7-2 TGTGCCAGCAGCCGAGAATTAAGGGGAAGGGGCACCGGGGAGCTGTTTTTT CASSRELRGRGTGELFF
TRBJ1-1 few - TRBV12-3/TRBV12-4 TGTGCCAGCATAATCCGGGGGAACACTGAAGCTTTCTTT CASIIRGNTEAFF
TRBJ1-1 many - TRBV7-6 TGTGCCAGCAGCTTAGCGGCAGGTATGGCTGGTTGGACTGAAGCTTTCTTT CASSLAAGMAGWTEAFF
TRBJ1-1 many - TRBV9 TGTGCCAGCAGCGTAAGCGTACTCCTGGACACTGAAGCTTTCTTT CASSVSVLLDTEAFF
TRBJ2-7 - - TRBV5-1 TGCGCCAGCAGCTTGGGACAGGCTGCCTACGAGCAGTACTTC CASSLGQAAYEQYF
TRBJ2-2 - TRBD1 TRBV7-3 TGTGCCAGCAGCCATGGACAGGGGAAGTCCGGGGAGCTGTTTTTT CASSHGQGKSGELFF
TRBJ2-5 - - TRBV28 TGTGCCAGCACCTCTCCACTCGGTGGAGGGGAGACCCAGTACTTC CASTSPLGGGETQYF
TRBJ2-2 few TRBD2 TRBV11-2 TGTGCCAGCAGCTCGCCGACTAGCGGGGGCTTGAACACCGGGGAGCTGTTTTTT CASSSPTSGGLNTGELFF
TRBJ1-2 - - TRBV20-1 TGCAGTGCTAGAGTGGGAGGGGTAAACTATGGCTACACCTTC CSARVGGVNYGYTF
TRBJ2-1 many - TRBV20-1 TGCAGTGCTAGTTTGCGGGGTACCTACAATGAGCAGTTCTTC CSASLRGTYNEQFF
TRBJ2-3 few - TRBV28 TGTGCCAGCAGTGATGACACAGATACGCAGTATTTT CASSDDTDTQYF
TRBJ2-7 - TRBD1 TRBV9 TGTGCCAGCAGCGTAGTGGGGACAGGGGGCGAGCAGTACTTC CASSVVGTGGEQYF
TRBJ2-3 few TRBD2 TRBV9 TGTGCCAGCAGCGCCCGAGCGGGAGGGCCGATTAGCACAGATACGCAGTATTTT CASSARAGGPISTDTQYF
TRBJ1-6 - - TRBV12-3/TRBV12-4 TGTGCCAGCAGTTTGGGCAGGGGACCTAATTCACCCCTCCACTTT CASSLGRGPNSPLHF
TRBJ2-4 - TRBD2 TRBV20-1 TGCAGTGCTACCGGGACTAGCGGGGGGGCGGCCAAAAACATTCAGTACTTC CSATGTSGGAAKNIQYF
TRBJ2-7 few - TRBV12-3/TRBV12-4 TGTGCCAGCAGTCCCGGGACCGCCGAAGGGGAGCAGTACTTC CASSPGTAEGEQYF
TRBJ2-3 many TRBD1 TRBV5-5 TGTGCCAGCAGCTCCGGACAGGGCACAGATACGCAGTATTTT CASSSGQGTDTQYF
TRBJ2-7 few - TRBV20-1 TGCAGTGCTAGTTCAGGGGTACGCGAGCAGTACTTC CSASSGVREQYF
TRBJ2-3 few - TRBV7-9 TGTGCCAGCAGCTTAGTGTCTAGAGGTGATACGCAGTATTTT CASSLVSRGDTQYF
TRBJ1-2 few - TRBV7-3 TGTGCCAGCAGCTTACAGGGGCGGGAATATGGCTACACCTTC CASSLQGREYGYTF
TRBJ1-5 - - TRBV19 TGTGCCAGTAGTAATGGAACCCCCAGGGGTAACTTACAGCCCCAGCATTTT CASSNGTPRGNLQPQHF
TRBJ2-4 - TRBD2 TRBV28 TGTGCCAGCAGTTCAAGGGCTAGCGGTGCTAGAAACATTCAGTACTTC CASSSRASGARNIQYF
TRBJ1-1 - TRBD1 TRBV7-9 TGTGCCAGCAGCAAACTAGGGGCAGGGGGAGAAGCTTTCTTT CASSKLGAGGEAFF
TRBJ2-3 many - TRBV20-1 TGCAGTGCTGACGGGACGGCCACAGATACGCAGTATTTT CSADGTATDTQYF
TRBJ2-7 - TRBD2 TRBV11-2 TGTGCCAGCAGCTTAGTGGCTAGCGGGGGTAGCTCCTACGAGCAGTACTTC CASSLVASGGSSYEQYF
TRBJ1-1 few - TRBV2 TGTGCCAGCAGTGTCAAGAGAGTGAACACTGAAGCTTTCTTT CASSVKRVNTEAFF
TRBJ2-1 - - TRBV24-1 TGTGCCACCAGTGACATGGGGACGTCAGGCTGGGGCGATGAGCAGTTCTTC CATSDMGTSGWGDEQFF
TRBJ2-7 many - TRBV4-2 TGTGCCAGCAGCCAAGGAAGGACAGTCTCAACCTACGAGCAGTACTTC CASSQGRTVSTYEQYF
TRBJ2-7 many TRBD1 TRBV5-1 TGCGCCAGCAGCTTGGGGAAGGACAGGGGACCCCCCTGGGAGCAGTACTTC CASSLGKDRGPPWEQYF
TRBJ2-3 - - TRBV29-1 TGCACCATGATGGGGAGCACAGATACGCAGTATTTT CTMMGSTDTQYF
TRBJ1-3 few - TRBV20-1 TGCAGTGCCACCGGACGGCCCTCTGGAAACACCATATATTTT CSATGRPSGNTIYF
TRBJ1-1 few - TRBV11-2 TGTGCCAGCAGCCCGACGGATTCAGAAGCTTTCTTT CASSPTDSEAFF
TRBJ2-1 few - TRBV27 TGTGCCAGCGGCCCCTACAATGAGCAGTTCTTC CASGPYNEQFF
TRBJ2-5 few - TRBV5-1 TGCGCCAGCAGCTTGACTGTGCAAGAGACCCAGTACTTC CASSLTVQETQYF
TRBJ2-1 - - TRBV6-6 TGTGCCAGCAGTTACACAGTCAGCTCCTACAATGAGCAGTTCTTC CASSYTVSSYNEQFF
TRBJ1-1 - - TRBV20-1 TGCAGTGTCCCGGGGGGGAAGACTGAAGCTTTCTTT CSVPGGKTEAFF
TRBJ2-7 - - TRBV28 TGTGCCAGCCGGGGAAGGACCCTGATCTCCTACGAGCAGTACTTC CASRGRTLISYEQYF
TRBJ2-1 - TRBD1 TRBV29-1 TGCAGCGTGGCCACCGGGACAGGGAATTGGAATGAGCAGTTCTTC CSVATGTGNWNEQFF
TRBJ2-1 few TRBD2 TRBV24-1 TGTGCCACCCAGCACAGCGGGAGCTCCTACAATGAGCAGTTCTTC CATQHSGSSYNEQFF